Listed here are 25 T cell receptor beta chains from one sample, sequenced in a study of blood T cell repertoires in COVID-19. Some clones are missing from TCRdb's copy, which holds only in-frame ones; the method was immunoSEQ multiplex PCR. The table shows around 300,000 clones, with around 87% occurring only once. The sample was PBMCs or T cells enriched from blood (not recorded which). Every receptor here comes from a woman in her 30s who had recovered from COVID-19.

This clone was observed at least ten times. The V and J genes are TRBV24-1 and TRBJ2-5; perhaps TRBD2 as D (5 bases). CDR1 KGHDR and CDR2 SFDVKD come from the germline V gene. This CDR3 region has 16 residues. The V end was cut by 0 bases, the J end by 0 bases, with 10 bases between. The CDR3 is CATSDLLTGDQETQYF. The CDR3 DNA is TGTGCCACCAGTGATTTGCTCACCGGGGACCAAGAGACCCAGTACTTC.

The V and J genes are TRBV6-5 and TRBJ1-3; 7 bases are a match to TRBD1. The CDR3 covers 15 residues. V lost 0 bases, J lost 4 bases, and 3 bases stayed unmatched. Germline V CDR1 and CDR2: MNHEY, SVGAGI. This CDR3 reads CASSYSRQGGNTIYF. The CDR3 nucleotides read TGTGCCAGCAGTTACTCGAGACAGGGAGGAAACACCATATATTTT.

This chain connects TRBV4-3 to TRBJ2-3, with D perhaps TRBD2 (6 bases). CDR3 length: 15 residues. Germline CDR1 reads LGHNA; CDR2 reads YSLEER. Trimming removed 0 bases at V and 5 bases at J, with 12 bases between. Here the CDR3 DNA reads TGCGCCAGCAGCCAAGATCGGACGGGGGTAGATACGCAGTATTTT. Protein sequence: CASSQDRTGVDTQYF.

The rearrangement joins TRBV4-1 to TRBJ2-1; perhaps TRBD2 as D (6 bases). V lost 0 bases and J 8 bases, leaving 17 bases between the germline ends. The CDR3 length is 16 residues. CDR1 and CDR2 from the germline V gene are MGHRA and YSYEKL. CDR3 region: CASSQEGREDIDEQFF. CDR3 DNA: TGCGCCAGCAGCCAAGAGGGCAGGGAGGACATCGATGAGCAGTTCTTC.

V gene TRBV5-4 combines with J gene TRBJ2-5; D is possibly TRBD2 (5 bases). The length of the CDR3 is 11 residues. The germline CDR1 and CDR2 sequences are SGHNT and YYREEE (reference sequence). The ends were cut back, 4 bases at V and 5 bases at J, with 6 bases in the middle. The CDR3 loop is CASSGLETQYF. DNA of the CDR3: TGTGCCAGCAGCGGACTCGAGACCCAGTACTTC.

The V and J genes are TRBV6-1 and TRBJ2-7; 8 bases map to TRBD1. The CDR3 totals 14 residues. J lost 4 bases, V lost 3 bases, and 5 bases had no gene match. CDR1 is MNHNS, CDR2 SASEGT, per germline. The CDR3 DNA reads TGTGCCAGCAGTGAGGGGACAGGTTTTTACGAGCAGTACTTC. Translating it yields CASSEGTGFYEQYF.

The CDR3 loop is CASGGAGQPQHF. The CDR3 DNA reads TGTGCCAGCGGGGGGGCGGGTCAGCCCCAGCATTTT. The chain combines TRBV12-3 or TRBV12-4 with TRBJ1-5; TRBD1 might be the D (6 bases). V lost 8 bases and J lost 6, with 11 bases in between. There are 12 residues in the CDR3.

The chain has TRBV4-1 and TRBJ1-2, with D uncertain. CDR3 length equals 16 residues. Trimming removed 1 base from V and 2 bases from J, with 14 bases in between. Germline V gene lookup returns CDR1 MGHRA and CDR2 YSYEKL. CDR3 DNA: TGCGCCAGCAGCCAAGCGGCACTATATCTGAACTATGGCTACACCTTC. It translates to CASSQAALYLNYGYTF.

CDR3 nucleotide sequence: TGCGCCAGCAGCCAAGACCCCGGGACTTATAGCTACAATGAGCAGTTCTTC. It yields the protein CASSQDPGTYSYNEQFF. The chain joins TRBV4-3 to TRBJ2-1, with D tentatively TRBD2 (6 bases). Germline CDR1 is LGHNA and CDR2 is YSLEER. Trimming removed 0 bases at V and 3 bases at J, with 15 bases between. This CDR3 has 17 amino acids.

The rearrangement uses TRBV2 and TRBJ1-4, with a possible D match to TRBD1 (6 bases). V gave up 9 bases and J gave up 6 bases, with 20 bases separating them. CDR1 and CDR2 from the germline V gene are SNHLY and FYNNEI. The CDR3 is 15 amino acids. CDR3 region: CASTNQGRGDEKLFF. CDR3 nucleotides: TGTGCCAGTACTAACCAGGGGAGAGGAGATGAAAAACTGTTTTTT.

This clone was observed a single time. The chain is built from TRBV28 and TRBJ2-2, with D possibly being TRBD2 (6 bases). With 2 bases removed from V and 3 bases from J, the gap between germline ends came to 10 bases. CDR1 MDHEN and CDR2 SYDVKM come from the germline V gene. CDR3 length: 15 residues. The CDR3 loop is CASSLGGGHTGELFF. The CDR3 coding sequence is TGTGCCAGCAGTTTAGGTGGAGGGCACACCGGGGAGCTGTTTTTT.

The rearrangement links TRBV18 to TRBJ1-4; D unclear. The CDR3 length is 16 residues. V lost 6 bases to trimming and J lost 8 bases, with 22 bases between them. The V gene's germline CDR1 is KGHSH and CDR2 LQKENI. CDR3 nucleotides: TGTGCCAGCTCCCCAAGTGAGGGTGGCAGTAAAGAAAAACTGTTTTTT. Translating gives CASSPSEGGSKEKLFF.

This chain links TRBV4-1 with TRBJ2-3; TRBD2 agrees at 11 bases. Per the germline V gene, CDR1 is MGHRA and CDR2 is YSYEKL. V lost 5 bases to trimming and J lost 3 bases; unmatched junction nucleotides: 4. CDR3 length: 15 amino acids. The CDR3 DNA reads TGCGCCAGCAGCATGACTAGCGGGGTAACAGATACGCAGTATTTT. Translating it yields CASSMTSGVTDTQYF.

This clone was observed a handful of times. The chain joins TRBV2 to TRBJ1-5, with a possible D match to TRBD1 (5 bases). V gave up 7 bases and J gave up 0 bases, with 10 bases separating them. This CDR3 spans 14 amino acids. CDR1 is SNHLY, CDR2 FYNNEI, per germline. Here the CDR3 DNA reads TGTGCCAGCACGACAGATTATAGCAATCAGCCCCAGCATTTT. This encodes CASTTDYSNQPQHF.

The V and J genes are TRBV6-2 or TRBV6-3 and TRBJ1-2, with a tentative D call TRBD1 (6 bases). Between the trimmed V and J ends, which lost 2 bases and 6 bases, there was a span of 10 bases. Per germline, CDR1 MNHEY and CDR2 SVGEGT. The CDR3 covers 13 residues. The chain's CDR3 is CASSYQWTDGYTF. The CDR3 nucleotides read TGTGCCAGCAGTTACCAATGGACAGATGGCTACACCTTC.

V and J are TRBV4-3 and TRBJ1-4; 7 bases line up with TRBD1. The ends lost 6 bases at V and 5 bases at J; junction bases unmatched: 6. CDR1 LGHNA and CDR2 YSLEER come from the germline V gene. The CDR3 extends over 14 amino acids. This CDR3 reads CASSLDRENEKLFF. In DNA form, the CDR3 reads TGCGCCAGCAGTCTCGACAGGGAGAATGAAAAACTGTTTTTT.

V and J are TRBV19 and TRBJ2-2, with D possibly matching TRBD1 (8 bases). This CDR3 is 15 amino acids long. The ends were cut back, 5 bases at V and 4 bases at J, with 14 bases in the middle. Germline V gene sequence: CDR1 LNHDA, CDR2 SQIVND (reference sequence). The CDR3: CASSYHRGGTGELFF. DNA of the CDR3: TGTGCCAGTAGTTATCACAGGGGGGGCACCGGGGAGCTGTTTTTT.

The chain joins TRBV11-2 to TRBJ1-1; tentatively, D is TRBD1 (5 bases). CDR3 size: 15 residues. Trimming pared 5 bases from V and 5 bases from J, leaving 18 bases between. From germline, CDR1 is SGHAT and CDR2 FQNNGV. The CDR3 bases are TGTGCCAGCAGCCCCTTGCCGGGGAGGGGAACTGAAGCTTTCTTT. Translation: CASSPLPGRGTEAFF.

The chain carries TRBV7-9 and TRBJ2-7; TRBD2 is a possible D gene (6 bases). The CDR3 loop spans 13 amino acids. Germline V gene data show CDR1 as SEHNR and CDR2 as FQNEAQ (reference sequence). The V end was cut by 6 bases, the J end by 0 bases, with 9 bases between. CDR3 in amino acids: CASREGNSYEQYF. The CDR3 bases are TGTGCCAGCAGGGAGGGGAACTCCTACGAGCAGTACTTC.

The genes are TRBV7-8 and TRBJ2-3; possible D gene TRBD2, 5 bases. The CDR3 runs to 14 residues. The germline V gene has CDR1 SGHVS and CDR2 FQNEAQ. The germline V and J ends were trimmed by 4 bases and 2 bases, with 10 bases remaining between them. CDR3 in amino acids: CASSWGAVTDTQYF. The DNA for the CDR3 is TGTGCCAGCAGCTGGGGAGCGGTCACAGATACGCAGTATTTT.

The chain recombines TRBV18 with TRBJ1-6; the D is unclear. V gave up 5 bases and J gave up 7 bases, with 18 bases separating them. CDR1 KGHSH and CDR2 LQKENI come from the germline V gene. This CDR3 has 16 residues. CDR3 DNA sequence: TGTGCCAGCTCATCCAACCCCCTTCTATCCAATTCACCCCTCCACTTT. It translates to CASSSNPLLSNSPLHF.

V is TRBV29-1 and J is TRBJ2-2; D perhaps matches TRBD1 (6 bases). The CDR3 runs 13 residues. The V gene's germline CDR1 is SQVTM and CDR2 ANQGSEA. V was clipped by 5 bases and J by 4 bases, with 11 bases between them. The CDR3 DNA follows: TGCAGCGTTTCAGGGGAGTTCACCGGGGAGCTGTTTTTT. Encoded protein: CSVSGEFTGELFF.

This chain connects TRBV4-1 to TRBJ2-3; possibly TRBD1 for D (5 bases). Germline V CDR1 and CDR2: MGHRA, YSYEKL. This CDR3 is 14 amino acids long. V was pared by 1 base and J by 8 bases, with 13 bases between. The CDR3 DNA reads TGCGCCAGCAGCCAAGCAAGGGGTGATGGTACGCAGTATTTT. Amino acid sequence: CASSQARGDGTQYF.

J is TRBJ1-1 and V is TRBV2; 11 nucleotides align to TRBD1. Germline V gene lookup returns CDR1 SNHLY and CDR2 FYNNEI. After removal of 6 bases from V and 4 bases from J, the junction contained 4 bases not matched to a gene. This CDR3 is built from 14 residues. The CDR3 protein is CASSGQGAPTEAFF. CDR3 coding DNA: TGTGCCAGCAGCGGACAGGGGGCCCCCACTGAAGCTTTCTTT.

This rearrangement joins TRBV3-1 (or the pseudogene TRBV3-2) to TRBJ1-1; D is unclear. CDR3 length: 13 amino acids. V shed 1 base and J shed 1 base, with 4 bases lying between them. Germline CDR1 LGHDT, CDR2 YNNKEL (reference sequence). The CDR3 here is CASSQGRNTEAFF. The CDR3 DNA reads as TGTGCCAGCAGCCAAGGGAGGAACACTGAAGCTTTCTTT.